The clone carrying this T cell receptor (beta chain) was recorded a few times. What it binds is not known. Within Nashville, Tennessee resided all donors, each a Caucasian adult. The sample comes from a study of shared clonotypes between healthy human individuals. Overall study findings and caveats: Limited genetic and exposure-history diversity came from having few donors. Investigators expected sequencing depth to affect clonotype sharing among donors.

Trimming left V 0 bases short and J 6 bases short, with 15 bases between. Germline values: CDR1 KGHSH, CDR2 LQKENI. The CDR3 loop spans 16 amino acids. Authors' data handling: Filtering differed, since immunoSEQ gave only junction sequences and no quality scores. The protocol was immunoSEQ multiplex PCR, while the TCRdb copy is restricted to in-frame clones and leaves out a portion. That table furnishes V, J and clone size, whereas the DNA furnished D and trimming. This sample carries hundreds of thousands of clones, approximately 80% of them seen once, and the ten largest clones take 10% to 15%. Sequenced material: PBMCs. This TCR was sampled from a woman aged 40 to 50 in good health. Some clones in this sample may be carry-over from other donors' samples. This chain connects TRBV18 to TRBJ1-5; a weak D match, TRBD1 (6 bases). The CDR3 DNA follows: TGTGCCAGCTCACCACCGACCGGGGGCCTCGGTCAGCCCCAGCATTTT. It encodes CASSPPTGGLGQPQHF.